This T cell receptor (beta chain) was found in a study of T cells after yellow fever vaccination. The V gene's germline CDR1 is SGHTA and CDR2 FQGNSA. After removal of 5 bases from V and 4 bases from J, the junction contained 7 bases not matched to a gene. CDR3 length equals 15 residues. Study-level results: Weaker overall, the secondary response nonetheless peaked faster (day 5 versus 15).

Points on this clonotype: Its matching antigen is unknown.

Using its own MiXCR run on the 5' RACE reads, TCRdb lists one record per CDR3 protein. The table records about 200,000 distinct CDR3 sequences, 2.5% to 3.5% of them present only once. The chain uses TRBV7-2 and TRBJ2-3, with 9 bases fitting TRBD2. This TCR derives from a man aged 18 to 30 who received the YFV17D yellow fever vaccine. The input for sequencing was CD4+ T cells sorted from PBMCs, taken 10 days after the yellow fever booster vaccination. Written as DNA, the CDR3 is TGTGCCAGCAGCGCTAGCGGGGCCGAACCAGATACGCAGTATTTT. This encodes CASSASGAEPDTQYF.